Here is one T cell receptor (beta chain) with its context. The entry originates in a study of T cell responses to AZD1222 COVID-19 vaccine. The CDR3 covers 13 residues. V lost 3 bases, J lost 4 bases, and 9 bases lay in between. Germline V gives CDR1 LNHDA, CDR2 SQIVND (reference sequence). The protocol was immunoSEQ multiplex PCR, while the TCRdb copy is restricted to in-frame clones and leaves out a portion. Seen here are 140,000 to 150,000 clones, 90% to 95% observed once, and the top ten hold around 5.2%. This receptor was obtained from an adult in good health. The V gene is TRBV19, the J gene TRBJ1-1, with D possibly being TRBD1 (5 bases). This sample comprised peripheral blood, obtained on day 0 of AZD1222 vaccination. CDR3 bases: TGTGCCAGTAGTATGGGACGGGGCACTGAAGCTTTCTTT. This translates into CASSMGRGTEAFF.